The source of this T cell receptor beta chain is a study of identical twins. The CDR3 runs to 15 residues. Trimming stripped 1 base from V and 4 bases from J, with 13 bases between. Germline V CDR1 and CDR2: SEHNR, FQNEAQ (reference sequence). TCRdb reanalysed the 5' RACE reads using MiXCR and keeps one entry per CDR3 protein. Found here are 550,000 to 700,000 distinct CDR3 sequences, around 20% of them singletons; the top ten hold around 4.5%. The donors were all healthy and Caucasian. Study findings and constraints: Conclusions were based on cross-sectional statistical analysis, without following the same donors.

About this clonotype: The antigen is undetermined.

These data also formed part of another study, on T cells expressing NK-cell markers. From that report: The authors restricted sorting to alpha-beta TCR T cells with an anti-gamma-delta TCR antibody in several experiments.

The sequenced material came from PBMCs. The gene calls are TRBV7-9 and TRBJ2-5; D is ambiguous. The clonotype was recovered from a woman aged 18-29 years in good health. The CDR3 is CASSLGSGMTETQYF. Written as DNA, the CDR3 is TGTGCCAGCAGCTTAGGCTCTGGGATGACAGAGACCCAGTACTTC.